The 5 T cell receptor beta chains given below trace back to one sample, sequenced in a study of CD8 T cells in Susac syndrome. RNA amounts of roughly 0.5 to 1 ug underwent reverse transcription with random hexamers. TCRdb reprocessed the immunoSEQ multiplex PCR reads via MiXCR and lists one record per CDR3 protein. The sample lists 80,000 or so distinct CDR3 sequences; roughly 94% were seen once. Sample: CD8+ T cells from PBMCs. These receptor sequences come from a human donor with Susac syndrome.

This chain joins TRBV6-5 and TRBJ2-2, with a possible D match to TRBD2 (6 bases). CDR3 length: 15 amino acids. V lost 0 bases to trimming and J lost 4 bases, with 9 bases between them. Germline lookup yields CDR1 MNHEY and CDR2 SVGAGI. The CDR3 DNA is TGTGCCAGCAGTTACTCGAACGGGGGCACCGGGGAGCTGTTTTTT. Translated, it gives CASSYSNGGTGELFF.

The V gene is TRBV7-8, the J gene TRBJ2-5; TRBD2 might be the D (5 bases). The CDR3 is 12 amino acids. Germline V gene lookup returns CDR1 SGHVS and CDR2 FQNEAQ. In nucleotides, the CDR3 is TGTGTCGCGCGAGGGCGCAGAGAGACCCAGTACTTC. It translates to CVARGRRETQYF.

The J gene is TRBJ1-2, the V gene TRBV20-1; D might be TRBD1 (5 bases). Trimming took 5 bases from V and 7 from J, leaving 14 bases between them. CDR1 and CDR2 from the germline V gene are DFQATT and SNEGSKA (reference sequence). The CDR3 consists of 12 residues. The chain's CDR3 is CSARSRVVGYTF. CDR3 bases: TGCAGTGCTCGAAGCAGGGTTGTTGGCTACACCTTC.

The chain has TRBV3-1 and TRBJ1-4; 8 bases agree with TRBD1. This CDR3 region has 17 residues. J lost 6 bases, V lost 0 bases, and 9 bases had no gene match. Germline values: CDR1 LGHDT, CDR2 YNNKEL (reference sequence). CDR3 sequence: CASSQDGRGLRYEKLFF. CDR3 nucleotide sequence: TGTGCCAGCAGCCAAGACGGCAGGGGGCTGCGGTATGAAAAACTGTTTTTT.

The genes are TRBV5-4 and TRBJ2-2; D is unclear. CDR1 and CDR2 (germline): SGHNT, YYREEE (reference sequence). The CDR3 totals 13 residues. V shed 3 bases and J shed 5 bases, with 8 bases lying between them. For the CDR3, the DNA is TGTGCCAGCAGCTATTCGGCGACCGGGGAGCTGTTTTTT. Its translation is CASSYSATGELFF.